This TCR beta chain was captured by sequencing in a study of radiotherapy plus CTLA-4 blockade in lung cancer. Study-wide results and limits: With interferon-beta, early dynamics of blood T cell clones were reported to best predict response.

CTLA-4 blockade using ipilimumab, together with focal radiation, was received by patients with chemo-refractory metastatic non-small-cell lung cancer. A remark on this clone: Its antigen remains unidentified.

This table comes from immunoSEQ multiplex PCR, and its TCRdb copy is limited to in-frame clones, with some not included. The repertoire holds 90,000 to 100,000 clones, with approximately 86% as singletons. The V gene's germline CDR1 is MNHEY and CDR2 SVGAGI. V shed 6 bases and J shed 2 bases, with 11 bases lying between them. The CDR3 length is 14 residues. This chain connects TRBV6-5 to TRBJ2-1; D tentatively fits TRBD1 or TRBD2 (6 bases each). The clonotype was recovered from a human donor with non-small cell lung cancer that progressed on radiotherapy plus ipilimumab. The sequenced sample was peripheral blood, obtained from a patient treated with radiotherapy plus ipilimumab. In DNA form, the CDR3 reads TGTGCCAGCAGCCCAAGGGGGGCCTACAATGAGCAGTTCTTC. This encodes CASSPRGAYNEQFF.